The 21 T cell receptor beta chains listed next were all sequenced from one sample in a study of molecular identifiers for immune sequencing clone quantification. TCRdb redid the calling of the PCR reads with MiXCR, one entry per CDR3 protein. The data hold approximately 500,000 distinct CDR3 sequences, with approximately 25% observed a single time. Sequenced sample: naive CD8+ T cells from blood, with Jurkat cell RNA spiked in. Stated subset: FACS-sorted CD8+CD4-CCR7+CD45RA+ naive T cells. The receptors here all came from a human donor in good health. Some libraries in this study had Jurkat cell RNA spiked in.

Only one count was recorded for this clonotype. No conserved phenylalanine or tryptophan ends this CDR3, so it is likely a read error. This chain uses TRBV4-1 with TRBJ2-2; no clear D gene. The CDR3 is made up of 13 amino acids. In germline, CDR1 is MGHRA, CDR2 YSYEKL. The V gene lost 2 bases and the J gene lost 6 bases, with 7 bases spanning the gap. CDR3 sequence reads: CASSQSLPGELFL. The DNA of the CDR3 is TGCGCCAGCAGCCAAAGTTTACCCGGGGAGCTGTTTCTT.

Turning to this clonotype: A read error may be the cause here, since a much bigger clone is one base away. This chain joins TRBV4-3 and TRBJ1-3, with 8 bases that match TRBD1. V was clipped by 1 base and J by 11 bases; unmatched bases: 10. CDR3 size: 15 residues. The germline V gene encodes CDR1 LGHNA and CDR2 YSLEER. CDR3 sequence (DNA): TGCGCCAGCAGCCAAGGGACAGGGTTTAGGAACTCCATATATTTT. Protein sequence: CASSQGTGFRNSIYF.

This clonotype was counted between two and nine times. V is TRBV30 and J is TRBJ1-1; D is ambiguous. The length of the CDR3 is 15 residues. Germline V gene data show CDR1 as GTSNPN and CDR2 as SVGIG (reference sequence). The ends were cut back, 0 bases at V and 2 bases at J, with 13 bases in the middle. This CDR3 reads CAWSVPGADNTEAFF. The CDR3 nucleotides are TGTGCCTGGAGTGTACCTGGTGCAGATAACACTGAAGCTTTCTTT.

This clonotype showed up many times. The chain carries TRBV20-1 and TRBJ2-7; 7 positions agree with TRBD2. There are 13 residues in the CDR3. Unmatched junction bases numbered 9, after V lost 7 bases and J lost 3 bases. In germline, CDR1 is DFQATT, CDR2 SNEGSKA (reference sequence). CDR3 region: CSVGPTSNYEQYF. DNA of the CDR3: TGCAGTGTTGGCCCGACTAGCAACTACGAGCAGTACTTC.

The V and J genes are TRBV27 and TRBJ2-3; 11 nucleotides match TRBD1. CDR3 size: 16 residues. Germline assignment: CDR1 MNHEY and CDR2 SMNVEV (reference sequence). The ends lost 5 bases at V and 3 bases at J; junction bases unmatched: 7. The CDR3 DNA follows: TGTGCCAGCAGTGCCGGGACAGGGGGGATGACAGATACGCAGTATTTT. Protein: CASSAGTGGMTDTQYF.

The chain combines TRBV7-9 with TRBJ2-1; 11 bases map to TRBD2. In germline, CDR1 is SEHNR, CDR2 FQNEAQ (reference sequence). The CDR3 is 16 amino acids. J was trimmed by 8 bases and V by 5 bases; bases with no gene match: 11. CDR3 amino acids: CASSARLAGSRDEQFF. The CDR3 DNA is TGTGCCAGCAGCGCCAGACTAGCGGGAAGTCGCGATGAGCAGTTCTTC.

The chain couples TRBV14 to TRBJ2-3; 8 bases agree with TRBD2. From germline, CDR1 is SGHDN and CDR2 FVKESK. The ends lost 1 base at V and 10 bases at J; junction bases unmatched: 13. The length of the CDR3 is 16 residues. The CDR3 loop reads CASSQVLRGGLDAQYF. The CDR3 nucleotides read TGTGCCAGCAGCCAAGTTCTCCGGGGGGGCCTGGATGCGCAGTATTTT.

V and J are TRBV11-2 and TRBJ2-2; TRBD1 aligns across 7 bases. In germline, CDR1 is SGHAT, CDR2 FQNNGV. This CDR3 has 15 amino acids. After removal of 5 bases from V and 0 bases from J, the junction contained 3 bases not matched to a gene. DNA of the CDR3: TGTGCCAGCAGCCCGGGACAGTCGAACACCGGGGAGCTGTTTTTT. Amino acids: CASSPGQSNTGELFF.

The chain combines TRBV7-9 with TRBJ1-6; TRBD1 agrees at 7 bases. The CDR3 loop spans 17 amino acids. V lost 1 base and J lost 8; bases outside the gene matches: 11. Germline values: CDR1 SEHNR, CDR2 FQNEAQ (reference sequence). CDR3 coding DNA: TGTGCCAGCAGCTTAGTGGGAAGACAGGGTCTTCATTCACCCCTCCACTTT. The encoded protein is CASSLVGRQGLHSPLHF.

The rearrangement joins TRBV30 to TRBJ2-4; 9 bases fit TRBD1. The CDR3 extends over 19 amino acids. J lost 3 bases, V lost 2 bases, and 17 bases had no gene match. Germline CDR1 is GTSNPN and CDR2 is SVGIG (reference sequence). CDR3 nucleotides: TGTGCCTGGAGTTATCCCGCTGACGGGACAGGGCTTGGCAAAAACATTCAGTACTTC. It yields the protein CAWSYPADGTGLGKNIQYF.

This clonotype was recorded many times. The chain carries TRBV6-5 and TRBJ2-3; D unclear. CDR3 length: 13 residues. Deletions cut 1 base from V and 3 bases from J, with 5 bases between. Germline lookup yields CDR1 MNHEY and CDR2 SVGAGI. The CDR3 DNA sequence: TGTGCCAGCAGTTACTACATAACAGATACGCAGTATTTT. Amino acids: CASSYYITDTQYF.

This clonotype was counted many times. The chain joins TRBV4-3 to TRBJ2-7; D is undetermined. Trimming removed 0 bases from V and 3 bases from J, with 12 bases in between. Looked up from germline, CDR1 is LGHNA and CDR2 is YSLEER. CDR3 length: 15 amino acids. CDR3 sequence (DNA): TGCGCCAGCAGCCAAGATAAGACTGCCTTCTACGAGCAGTACTTC. The encoded protein is CASSQDKTAFYEQYF.

Regarding this clonotype: A much larger clone lies one base from this, so it may be a read error. The CDR3 DNA sequence: TGCGCCAGCAGCCAAAATGGTGGCGTGGGACAGGAGCAGTTCTTC. Translation: CASSQNGGVGQEQFF. The J gene is TRBJ2-1, the V gene TRBV4-3, with 7 bases matching TRBD1. Trimming removed 2 bases from V and 10 bases from J; junction bases left unmatched: 11. Germline loops: CDR1 LGHNA, CDR2 YSLEER. This CDR3 is built from 15 residues.

There are a few counts of this clonotype. This chain links TRBV5-5 with TRBJ1-6; 9 bases are a match to TRBD1. CDR3 size: 14 residues. The junction had 3 bases not matched to a gene; V was cut back by 5 bases and J by 6 bases. From germline, CDR1 is SGHKS and CDR2 YYEKEE (reference sequence). CDR3 sequence (DNA): TGTGCCAGCAGGGCGGGACAGGGTAATTCACCCCTCCACTTT. It codes for CASRAGQGNSPLHF.

With regard to this clonotype: A read error may be the cause here, since a much bigger clone is one base away. This chain uses TRBV14 with TRBJ1-4, with D unclear. This CDR3 comprises 13 residues. CDR1 is SGHDN and CDR2 is FVKESK in the germline V gene. Here the CDR3 reads CASSLLQDEKLVF. The CDR3, as DNA: TGTGCCAGCAGCCTTTTACAAGACGAAAAACTGGTTTTT. The entire variable domain, with the rest obtained from reference TRBV14 and TRBJ1-4, is as follows: EAGVTQFPSHSVIEKGQTVTLRCDPISGHDNLYWYRRVMGKEIKFLLHFVKESKQDESGMPNNRFLAERTGGTYSTLKVQPAELEDSGVYFCASSLLQDEKLVFGSGTQLSVL.

Only a few counts were recorded for this clonotype. J is TRBJ1-4 and V is TRBV5-8; weak D call: TRBD1 (5 bases). Per the germline V gene, CDR1 is SGHTS and CDR2 is YDEGEE. V lost 0 bases to trimming and J lost 0 bases, with 12 bases between them. This CDR3 is built from 17 residues. The chain's CDR3 is CASSLEGARATNEKLFF. The CDR3 coding sequence is TGTGCCAGCAGCTTGGAAGGGGCCCGGGCAACTAATGAAAAACTGTTTTTT.

The chain has TRBV4-3 and TRBJ2-7, with D possibly being TRBD1 or TRBD2 (5 bases each). The CDR3 is 15 amino acids. The V and J ends lost 0 bases and 2 bases respectively, with 11 bases between them. Germline assignment: CDR1 LGHNA and CDR2 YSLEER. The CDR3 bases are TGCGCCAGCAGCCAAGAGTGGGACGCTGCCTACGAGCAGTACTTC. Protein sequence: CASSQEWDAAYEQYF.

This clonotype was observed at least ten times. This chain connects TRBV5-6 to TRBJ2-7; D call uncertain. The V gene's germline CDR1 is SGHDT and CDR2 YYEEEE. Trimming cost V 0 bases and J 7 bases, with 11 bases left between them. The CDR3 is made up of 13 amino acids. The CDR3 bases are TGTGCCAGCAGCTTGGTCGGTCGCTGGGAGCAGTACTTC. Translated: CASSLVGRWEQYF. The full variable domain, with the rest looked up from reference TRBV5-6 and TRBJ2-7, is DAGVTQSPTHLIKTRGQQVTLRCSPKSGHDTVSWYQQALGQGPQFIFQYYEEEERQRGNFPDRFSGHQFPNYSSELNVNALLLGDSALYLCASSLVGRWEQYFGPGTRLTVT.

This clonotype was seen only a few times. The chain couples TRBV9 to TRBJ2-7; TRBD2 aligns across 9 bases. V dropped 0 bases and J dropped 4; count of bases not matched to a gene: 8. The CDR3 has 16 amino acids. Germline CDR1 and CDR2: SGDLS and YYNGEE. The CDR3 nucleotides are TGTGCCAGCAGCGTAGGGGATAGCGGGAGTGGTTACGAGCAGTACTTC. Encoded protein: CASSVGDSGSGYEQYF.

As regards this clonotype: A much larger clonotype is one base distant, so this may be a read error. The rearrangement joins TRBV12-3 or TRBV12-4 to TRBJ1-1; 11 nucleotides match TRBD1. V was pared by 5 bases and J by 5 bases, with 7 bases of the junction left unmatched. The CDR3 totals 15 residues. CDR3 amino acids: CASSIRTGGLTEAFF. The CDR3 DNA sequence: TGTGCCAGCAGTATTAGGACAGGGGGCTTGACTGAAGCTTTCTTT.

About this clonotype itself: A read error may be the cause here, since a much bigger clone is one base away. The gene calls are TRBV7-2 and TRBJ1-5; a possible D gene is TRBD1 (5 bases). The CDR3 length is 15 residues. Germline CDR1 SGHTA, CDR2 FQGNSA. In nucleotides, the CDR3 is TGTGCCAGCAGCCCAGCGGACAATAGCAATCAGCCCCCGCATTTT. Translated: CASSPADNSNQPPHF. Variable domain in full (rest from reference TRBV7-2 and TRBJ1-5): GAGVSQSPSNKVTEKGKDVELRCDPISGHTALYWYRQSLGQGLEFLIYFQGNSAPDKSGLPSDRFSAERTGGSVSTLTIQRTQQEDSAVYLCASSPADNSNQPPHFGDGTRLSIL.